What follows are 28 T cell receptor beta chains derived from one specimen sequenced in a study of cytomegalovirus exposure and HLA in healthy donors. 60 Vbeta and 13 Jbeta primers were used in PCR. The repertoire was sequenced with immunoSEQ multiplex PCR; TCRdb's copy has only in-frame clones and lacks some. The sample holds more than 250,000 clones, 70% to 90% seen once. The sample was PBMCs. The receptors shown here come from a woman aged 18 to 35 in good health and CMV-seronegative.

V usage is TRBV6-1 and J usage is TRBJ1-2; weak D call: TRBD1 (5 bases). The V end lost 4 bases, the J end lost 6 bases, and 18 bases lay between the germline ends. The length of the CDR3 is 15 residues. Germline-derived CDR1 and CDR2 are MNHNS and SASEGT. This CDR3 reads CASSVGHQLSDGYTF. The CDR3 coding sequence is TGTGCCAGCAGTGTAGGACATCAACTTAGTGATGGCTACACCTTC.

The CDR3 region is CASSLAEANYGYTF. The CDR3 region has the DNA TGCGCCAGCAGCTTGGCCGAGGCCAACTATGGCTACACCTTC. The chain employs TRBV5-1 and TRBJ1-2, with D unclear. Germline CDR1 is SGHRS and CDR2 is YFSETQ. The CDR3 length is 14 residues. The germline V and J ends were trimmed by 0 bases and 2 bases, with 8 bases remaining between them. Combining the CDR3 with reference TRBV5-1 and TRBJ1-2 gives the whole variable domain KAGVTQTPRYLIKTRGQQVTLSCSPISGHRSVSWYQQTPGQGLQFLFEYFSETQRNKGNFPGRFSGRQFSNSRSEMNVSTLELGDSALYLCASSLAEANYGYTFGSGTRLTVV.

The chain recombines TRBV5-4 with TRBJ2-1; 9 bases map to TRBD1. Germline V gene data show CDR1 as SGHNT and CDR2 as YYREEE (reference sequence). This CDR3 comprises 17 residues. V shed 3 bases, J shed 8 bases, and the junction held 15 bases outside the gene matches. This chain's CDR3 is CASSSSGTGWLRYEQFF. The CDR3 DNA sequence: TGTGCCAGCAGCTCATCCGGGACAGGGTGGTTACGATATGAGCAGTTCTTC.

J is TRBJ1-3 and V is TRBV30, with 8 bases fitting TRBD1. This CDR3 has 15 residues. The germline V gene has CDR1 GTSNPN and CDR2 SVGIG (reference sequence). The trim removed 1 base at V and 2 bases at J, leaving 4 bases unmatched. CDR3 in amino acids: CAWSATGVTGNTIYF. The CDR3 nucleotides read TGTGCCTGGAGTGCGACAGGGGTGACTGGAAACACCATATATTTT.

The genes are TRBV19 and TRBJ2-7; 11 nucleotides match TRBD2. The germline V gene has CDR1 LNHDA and CDR2 SQIVND (reference sequence). The CDR3 has 23 amino acids. The J segment lost 2 bases and the V segment lost 0 bases, leaving 24 bases of the junction unmatched. The CDR3 is CASSIEHFPGPLAGGRSTYEQYF. In nucleotides, the CDR3 is TGTGCCAGTAGTATAGAACACTTCCCTGGTCCCCTAGCGGGGGGCCGCTCCACCTACGAGCAGTACTTC.

Only a few counts were recorded for this clone. The rearrangement uses TRBV2 and TRBJ2-7; 10 bases match TRBD1. J was trimmed by 6 bases and V by 8 bases; bases with no gene match: 7. The CDR3 loop spans 13 amino acids. The germline V gene has CDR1 SNHLY and CDR2 FYNNEI. CDR3 DNA sequence: TGTGCCAGCTTGGACAGGGGGGTGGGCGAGCAGTACTTC. Its protein product is CASLDRGVGEQYF. The full variable domain, in which reference TRBV2 and TRBJ2-7 provide the parts outside the CDR3, is EPEVTQTPSHQVTQMGQEVILRCVPISNHLYFYWYRQILGQKVEFLVSFYNNEISEKSEIFDDQFSVERPDGSNFTLKIRSTKLEDSAMYFCASLDRGVGEQYFGPGTRLTVT.

The chain recombines TRBV2 with TRBJ2-1, with 12 bases lining up with TRBD1. The CDR3 is made up of 17 amino acids. The V segment lost 8 bases and the J segment 0 bases; nucleotides outside the gene matches: 8. Germline CDR1 is SNHLY and CDR2 is FYNNEI. Here the CDR3 reads CASQGQGAQSSYNEQFF. CDR3 in DNA: TGTGCCAGCCAGGGACAGGGGGCGCAGAGCTCCTACAATGAGCAGTTCTTC.

This clone was observed a handful of times. The chain is built from TRBV21-1 and TRBJ2-1; the table assigns TRBD2, which was not confirmed against the DNA. TRBV21-1 counts as a pseudogene. The CDR3 has 13 amino acids. CDR3 region: CLFGTSGLDEQFF. The DNA of the CDR3 is TGCCTCTTCGGGACTAGCGGTTTGGATGAGCAGTTCTTC.

The V gene is TRBV6-1, the J gene TRBJ1-4, with D tentatively TRBD1 (5 bases). The V end was cut by 5 bases, the J end by 5 bases, with 12 bases between. This CDR3 is 14 amino acids long. The germline V gene has CDR1 MNHNS and CDR2 SASEGT. Here the CDR3 DNA reads TGTGCCAGCAGTCTAGGACAAGCGAATGAAAAACTGTTTTTT. It encodes CASSLGQANEKLFF.

The J gene is TRBJ2-3, the V gene TRBV6-5; 7 bases line up with TRBD2. Trimming took 2 bases from V and 5 from J; bases not matched to a gene: 7. This CDR3 is built from 15 residues. The germline gives CDR1 MNHEY, CDR2 SVGAGI. As DNA, the CDR3 is TGTGCCAGCAGTTACGGGGGGGGGAGACAAGATACGCAGTATTTT. Amino acids: CASSYGGGRQDTQYF.

The V and J genes are TRBV6-5 and TRBJ2-7; 9 bases map to TRBD1. The CDR3 consists of 16 residues. Germline values: CDR1 MNHEY, CDR2 SVGAGI. With V trimmed by 4 bases and J by 4 bases, 11 bases remained unmatched. Written as DNA, the CDR3 is TGTGCCAGCAGTTTTTTACGCGGGACAGGGACGTACGAGCAGTACTTC. This sequence encodes CASSFLRGTGTYEQYF.

This chain joins TRBV6-5 and TRBJ1-1; D perhaps matches TRBD1 (6 bases). CDR1 and CDR2 from the germline V gene are MNHEY and SVGAGI. The V end lost 2 bases, the J end lost 12 bases, and 22 bases lay between the germline ends. This CDR3 has 15 amino acids. The DNA of the CDR3 is TGTGCCAGCAGTTACCTACTATCAGGGCAGCAGGGGACTTTCTTT. Protein: CASSYLLSGQQGTFF.

V usage is TRBV2 and J usage is TRBJ2-7; 10 bases line up with TRBD1. The CDR3 length is 12 residues. V shed 6 bases and J 6 bases; nucleotides not matched to a gene: 2. The V gene's germline CDR1 is SNHLY and CDR2 FYNNEI. CDR3 nucleotide sequence: TGTGCCAGCAGGTGGGACAGGGGCGAGCAGTACTTC. This sequence encodes CASRWDRGEQYF.

The chain has TRBV27 and TRBJ1-2; 9 positions agree with TRBD1. V shed 5 bases, J shed 4 bases, and the junction held 8 bases outside the gene matches. Looked up from germline, CDR1 is MNHEY and CDR2 is SMNVEV (reference sequence). This CDR3 is 15 amino acids long. The CDR3 here is CASSQYRGPPYGYTF. The CDR3 DNA reads as TGTGCCAGCAGTCAATACAGGGGGCCACCCTATGGCTACACCTTC.

The chain has TRBV9 and TRBJ2-2, with 7 positions matching TRBD1. V dropped 2 bases and J dropped 0; count of bases not matched to a gene: 10. CDR1 SGDLS and CDR2 YYNGEE come from the germline V gene. CDR3 length: 18 amino acids. The CDR3 coding sequence is TGTGCCAGCAGCGTCCAAACAGGGGTCGGCGCGAACACCGGGGAGCTGTTTTTT. Translation: CASSVQTGVGANTGELFF.

The CDR3 is CASSEWTGAGYTF. The CDR3 DNA reads as TGTGCCAGCAGTGAGTGGACAGGGGCCGGCTACACCTTC. This chain uses TRBV6-5 with TRBJ1-2, with 9 bases identical to TRBD1. The CDR3 extends over 13 amino acids. The germline V gene has CDR1 MNHEY and CDR2 SVGAGI. V shed 5 bases and J 8 bases; nucleotides not matched to a gene: 6.

This chain uses TRBV9 with TRBJ2-7; the match to TRBD1 covers 7 bases. Germline values: CDR1 SGDLS, CDR2 YYNGEE. CDR3 length equals 15 residues. Losses at the gene ends were 3 bases for V and 3 bases for J; bases not matched to a gene: 9. The CDR3, as DNA: TGTGCCAGCAGCGGGAAACCTGGGACAGACTACGAGCAGTACTTC. This sequence encodes CASSGKPGTDYEQYF.

The rearrangement joins TRBV19 to TRBJ1-5; 9 positions match TRBD1. Germline CDR1 is LNHDA and CDR2 is SQIVND (reference sequence). CDR3 length equals 17 residues. After removal of 0 bases from V and 4 bases from J, the junction contained 7 bases not matched to a gene. The CDR3 DNA reads TGTGCCAGTAGTATAGATAGGGGACAGGGCCGAAATCAGCCCCAGCATTTT. This translates into CASSIDRGQGRNQPQHF.

V usage is TRBV7-9 and J usage is TRBJ2-7; 9 bases are shared with TRBD1. Per the germline V gene, CDR1 is SEHNR and CDR2 is FQNEAQ (reference sequence). The CDR3 spans 13 residues. The trim removed 5 bases at V and 5 bases at J, leaving 4 bases unmatched. The CDR3 DNA reads TGTGCCAGCAGCCCTTGGACAGGGGACGAGCAGTACTTC. It encodes CASSPWTGDEQYF.

The genes are TRBV5-6 and TRBJ2-3; a possible D gene is TRBD2 (5 bases). Germline V lookup: CDR1 SGHDT, CDR2 YYEEEE. CDR3 size: 13 residues. V lost 4 bases to trimming and J lost 4 bases, with 10 bases between them. In DNA, the CDR3 is TGTGCCAGCAGCCTACGACTATCAGATACGCAGTATTTT. Protein: CASSLRLSDTQYF.

The chain uses TRBV6-1 and TRBJ2-1; possible D gene TRBD2, 7 bases. The germline CDR1 and CDR2 sequences are MNHNS and SASEGT. Trimming removed 4 bases at V and 6 bases at J, with 16 bases between. The CDR3 consists of 15 residues. The CDR3 nucleotides are TGTGCCAGCAGTGGGCCCAGAGGGGGGGCCAATGAGCAGTTCTTC. Translated, it gives CASSGPRGGANEQFF.

CDR3 sequence (DNA): TGTGCCAGCAGTTTAGGCGGGGGGATCACAGATACGCAGTATTTT. Translating it yields CASSLGGGITDTQYF. The chain links TRBV27 to TRBJ2-3; 8 bases fit TRBD2. This CDR3 is built from 15 residues. Germline loops: CDR1 MNHEY, CDR2 SMNVEV (reference sequence). Trimming at V came to 2 bases and at J to 2 bases, leaving 3 bases not matched to a gene.

This rearrangement joins TRBV30 to TRBJ1-1; no reliable D call. V lost 3 bases and J 6 bases, leaving 11 bases between the germline ends. The V gene's germline CDR1 is GTSNPN and CDR2 SVGIG (reference sequence). The CDR3 has 12 residues. The CDR3 protein is CAWSIGRAEAFF. The CDR3 region has the DNA TGTGCCTGGAGCATAGGGAGGGCTGAAGCTTTCTTT.

The CDR3 DNA reads as TGTGCCAGCAGCCCCGACATTTACAATGAGCAGTTCTTC. Translation: CASSPDIYNEQFF. The chain has TRBV7-9 and TRBJ2-1, with D unresolved. The germline gives CDR1 SEHNR, CDR2 FQNEAQ (reference sequence). V dropped 5 bases and J dropped 4 bases, with 9 bases sitting between them. The CDR3 totals 13 residues. Using reference TRBV7-9 and TRBJ2-1 for the parts outside the CDR3, the full variable domain is DTGVSQNPRHKITKRGQNVTFRCDPISEHNRLYWYRQTLGQGPEFLTYFQNEAQLEKSRLLSDRFSAERPKGSFSTLEIQRTEQGDSAMYLCASSPDIYNEQFFGPGTRLTVL.

The chain is built from TRBV13 and TRBJ2-3; D is undetermined. The CDR3 loop spans 13 amino acids. The germline CDR1 and CDR2 sequences are PRHDT and FYEKMQ (reference sequence). The V end was cut by 5 bases, the J end by 1 base, with 7 bases between. CDR3 bases: TGTGCCAGCAGCCTCGCGGGCACAGATACGCAGTATTTT. It is translated as CASSLAGTDTQYF.

This clone was seen only once. V gene TRBV11-2 combines with J gene TRBJ2-7; the match to TRBD1 covers 8 bases. V was pared by 5 bases and J by 4 bases, with 13 bases of the junction left unmatched. The CDR3 loop spans 16 amino acids. Per the germline V gene, CDR1 is SGHAT and CDR2 is FQNNGV. In DNA form, the CDR3 reads TGTGCCAGCAGCCCGCAGCTGTTAGACAGGGGTTACGAGCAGTACTTC. This sequence encodes CASSPQLLDRGYEQYF.

The chain joins TRBV18 to TRBJ2-2; D is uncertain. The CDR3 has 13 residues. CDR1 KGHSH and CDR2 LQKENI come from the germline V gene. With 5 bases removed from V and 0 bases from J, the gap between germline ends came to 4 bases. Written as DNA, the CDR3 is TGTGCCAGCTCATTCGCGAACACCGGGGAGCTGTTTTTT. Protein product: CASSFANTGELFF.

CDR3 loop: CASSLKGGNQPQHF. The CDR3 nucleotides read TGTGCCAGCAGCTTAAAAGGGGGTAATCAGCCCCAGCATTTT. The chain combines TRBV5-5 with TRBJ1-5, with a tentative D call TRBD1 (6 bases). V was cut by 2 bases and J by 4 bases, with 10 bases left in between. Germline assignment: CDR1 SGHKS and CDR2 YYEKEE (reference sequence). CDR3 length equals 14 residues.